These T cell receptor beta chains were read from a single sample in a study of cytotoxic CD8 clonotypes in ibrutinib-treated CLL. Generated by immunoSEQ multiplex PCR, the TCRdb table keeps only in-frame clones and is missing some. Of about 310,000 clones listed, 70% to 80% are singletons. This sample comprised PBMCs, obtained before ibrutinib treatment. The source of these receptors is a human donor with chronic lymphocytic leukemia. Both conserved end residues are part of each CDR3. The D gene is left open where the match is weak. Clone size is not always given. Where it is, it says once, few, many or a class for expanded clones.

TRBV18	-	TRBJ1-5	-	TGTGCCAGCTCACCGTTTCAGGCCGATAGCAATCAGCCCCAGCATTTT	CASSPFQADSNQPQHF
TRBV6-5	TRBD2	TRBJ2-7	few	TGTGCCAGCACTAGACTAGCGGGAGCGTCCTACGAGCAGTACTTC	CASTRLAGASYEQYF
TRBV20-1	-	TRBJ1-2	-	TGCAGTGCTAGCGGGGGGTACGGCTACACCTTC	CSASGGYGYTF
TRBV2	-	TRBJ1-2	-	TGTGCCAGCAACCCCCGGGCGGCAGGGGTTTATGGCTACACCTTC	CASNPRAAGVYGYTF
TRBV4-3	-	TRBJ2-5	-	TGCGCCAGCAGCCAAGATTTAGCCAGGAGAGGGACCCAGTACTTC	CASSQDLARRGTQYF
TRBV19	TRBD2	TRBJ2-1	-	TGTGCCAGTAGTCCAGGACTAGCGGGGGCAGAATACAATGAGCAGTTCTTC	CASSPGLAGAEYNEQFF
TRBV4-3	TRBD1	TRBJ1-1	-	TGCGCCAGCAGCCAAGTCACAGGGGGCACTGAAGCTTTCTTT	CASSQVTGGTEAFF
TRBV29-1	-	TRBJ2-5	-	TGCAGCGTTCAGGACAGCCAAGAGACCCAGTACTTC	CSVQDSQETQYF
TRBV6-6	-	TRBJ1-5	-	TGTGCCAGCAGTCCCTTGGGTGGCCAGCCCCAGCATTTT	CASSPLGGQPQHF
TRBV5-4	-	TRBJ2-6	few	TGTGCCAGCAGCTTGGAGCGGGCTGGGGCCAACGTCCTGACTTTC	CASSLERAGANVLTF
TRBV19	-	TRBJ1-2	-	TGTGCCAGTATGTTCACCGACGATGACGGCTACACCTTC	CASMFTDDDGYTF
TRBV5-1	TRBD1	TRBJ1-2	-	TGCGCCAGCAGCGGGAGACAGGGGGCCTTTGGCTACACCTTC	CASSGRQGAFGYTF
TRBV2	TRBD2	TRBJ2-1	-	TGTGCCAGCAGAGCCAGGACTAGCAGCTACAATGAGCAGTTCTTC	CASRARTSSYNEQFF